This TCR beta chain was identified in a study of post-analysis software for immune sequencing data. Study overall: Secondary progressive, relapsing-remitting and progressive-relapsing multiple sclerosis were among the included disease courses.

Each TCR beta cDNA library carried unique molecular identifiers. Some 500,000 cDNA molecules were obtained per 1 to 10 million input T cells. Each CDR3 protein is one row after TCRdb ran MiXCR on the PCR reads. The sample gives some 800,000 distinct CDR3 sequences, just over 45% of which show up once; approximately 4.4% is in the top ten. Details on this clonotype: Antigen: not known.

Whole-study findings and limits: Strong co-clustering by F measure was seen for same-batch samples. Relative to controls, patients with multiple sclerosis showed significantly lower normalized Chao1 diversity. Roughly five TRBV segments appeared more often in patients than in controls, and TRBV5-6, TRBV5-1 and TRBV20-1 were among these.

There are 15 residues in the CDR3. V dropped 2 bases and J dropped 10 bases, with 15 bases sitting between them. In germline, CDR1 is MNHNY, CDR2 SVGAGI (reference sequence). The TCR originated in a girl aged 10 to 17 with multiple sclerosis. This chain uses TRBV6-6 with TRBJ1-6, with D maybe TRBD1 (5 bases). The sequenced sample was blood. In DNA, the CDR3 is TGTGCCAGCAGTTACACCCCACAGGCCGGGTCACCCCTCCACTTT. This gives the protein CASSYTPQAGSPLHF.